This T cell receptor beta chain is from a study of blood T cell repertoires in COVID-19. About the research overall: Acute-phase and convalescent COVID-19 samples originated in the United States, Italy and Spain. T cells, B-cell-depleted T cells, or PBMCs supplied cDNA or gDNA.

Original processing methods: Amplification of reference gene primers was used by the study to estimate nucleated cell counts. The assay was immunoSEQ multiplex PCR, and TCRdb's table has in-frame clones only and misses some. V and J calls and clone size are those listed in that table; D and trimming were worked out from the DNA. The sample carries under 150,000 clones, roughly 80% recorded once. Per the germline V gene, CDR1 is MNHEY and CDR2 is SVGAGI. V lost 0 bases to trimming and J lost 5 bases; unmatched junction nucleotides: 6. This CDR3 has 15 residues. This TCR came from a human donor in a cohort sampled during active COVID-19. What was sequenced was peripheral blood. The chain links TRBV6-5 to TRBJ1-2; 7 bases line up with TRBD1. CDR3 nucleotide sequence: TGTGCCAGCAGTTACTCGGCGGGACAGACATATGGCTACACCTTC. As protein: CASSYSAGQTYGYTF.